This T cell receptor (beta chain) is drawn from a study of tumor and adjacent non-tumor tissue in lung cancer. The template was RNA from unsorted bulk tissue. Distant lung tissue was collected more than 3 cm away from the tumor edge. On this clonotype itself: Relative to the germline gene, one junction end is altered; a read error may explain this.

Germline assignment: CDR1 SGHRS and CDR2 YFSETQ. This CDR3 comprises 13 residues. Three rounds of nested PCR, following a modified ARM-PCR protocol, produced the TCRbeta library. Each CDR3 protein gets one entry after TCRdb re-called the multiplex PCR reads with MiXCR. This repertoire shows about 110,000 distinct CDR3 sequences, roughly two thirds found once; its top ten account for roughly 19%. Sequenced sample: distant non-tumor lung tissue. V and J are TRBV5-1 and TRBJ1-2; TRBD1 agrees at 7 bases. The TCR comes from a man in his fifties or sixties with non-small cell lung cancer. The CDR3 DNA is TGCGCCAGCAGCCTACTAGGGGGCTATGACTACACCTTC. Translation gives CASSLLGGYDYTF.